The sequence of this T cell receptor beta chain was determined in a study of early T cells in non-severe SARS-CoV-2 infection. Turning to the study itself: It was bulk RNA from unsorted whole blood that was sequenced, and the chains were unpaired.

Individual cDNA molecules were tagged with unique molecular identifiers, the study reported. TCRdb passed the 5' RACE reads through MiXCR, listing each CDR3 protein once. The sample shows over 60,000 distinct CDR3 sequences, around 9.1% of them seen only once. With 5 bases removed from V and 8 bases from J, the gap between germline ends came to 18 bases. CDR1 and CDR2 from the germline V gene are MNHEY and SVGAGI. The CDR3 spans 15 residues. The chain recombines TRBV6-5 with TRBJ1-4; tentatively, D is TRBD1 (5 bases). The material was whole blood, obtained at baseline. The TCR sequence derives from an adult who was a healthcare worker with PCR-confirmed SARS-CoV-2 infection or an uninfected control (not recorded which). The CDR3 DNA is TGTGCCAGCAGTGAAATCTCGTCAGGGAGAGAAAAACTGTTTTTT. Its translation: CASSEISSGREKLFF.